The 5 T cell receptor beta chains below come from one sample, sequenced in a study of cytomegalovirus exposure and HLA in healthy donors. PCR amplification relied on 60 Vbeta primers (plus 13 Jbeta primers). Some clones are missing from TCRdb's copy, which holds only in-frame ones; the method was immunoSEQ multiplex PCR. The data hold fewer than 200,000 clones, with around 86% observed a single time. The sample was PBMCs. The receptors stem from a male donor in good health and CMV-seronegative.

The rearrangement joins TRBV6-5 to TRBJ1-3; TRBD1 matches at 8 bases. Trimming cost V 6 bases and J 8 bases; bases outside gene matches: 9. The CDR3 is 14 residues long. Germline lookup yields CDR1 MNHEY and CDR2 SVGAGI. CDR3 coding DNA: TGTGCCAGCAGAAAGCCGACAGGGGAGGACACCATATATTTT. Translating gives CASRKPTGEDTIYF.

The gene calls are TRBV14 and TRBJ1-6; D remains ambiguous. CDR3 length: 13 amino acids. Germline-derived CDR1 and CDR2 are SGHDN and FVKESK. V dropped 1 base and J dropped 6 bases, with 4 bases sitting between them. CDR3 nucleotide sequence: TGTGCCAGCAGCCAAGCGGTTAATTCACCCCTCCACTTT. It translates to CASSQAVNSPLHF.

The gene calls are TRBV12-2 and TRBJ1-5. TRBV12-2 is a pseudogene segment. This CDR3 comprises 16 residues. CDR3: CASRLNPTHSNQPQHF. The CDR3, as DNA: TGTGCAAGTCGCTTAAATCCCACTCACAGCAATCAGCCCCAGCATTTT.

The rearrangement joins TRBV19 to TRBJ2-4, with D possibly matching TRBD1 (6 bases). With 7 bases removed from V and 6 bases from J, the gap between germline ends came to 16 bases. The CDR3 length is 14 residues. Germline V gives CDR1 LNHDA, CDR2 SQIVND (reference sequence). CDR3 in amino acids: CASTKQGGGNIQYF. CDR3 nucleotides: TGTGCCAGTACTAAACAGGGTGGGGGAAACATTCAGTACTTC.

The gene calls are TRBV4-1 and TRBJ1-2; tentative D call: TRBD1 (6 bases). The CDR3 is made up of 14 amino acids. The germline CDR1 and CDR2 sequences are MGHRA and YSYEKL. Trimming cost V 0 bases and J 8 bases, with 13 bases left between them. The DNA of the CDR3 is TGCGCCAGCAGCCAAGATCGTAAGACAGGAGGCTACACCTTC. Translation: CASSQDRKTGGYTF.